The 3 T cell receptor beta chains given below trace back to one sample, sequenced in a study of T-cell reconstitution after alpha-beta-depleted transplantation in children. The TCRbeta library was prepared with unique molecular identifiers. TCRdb re-called the PCR reads through MiXCR, storing one row per CDR3 protein. There are fewer than 1 million distinct CDR3 sequences in the sample; 15% to 20% occur only once, and under 6% lies in the top ten. The sample here was PBMCs, mostly from graft donor cells, taken 360 days after TCRalphabeta/CD19-depleted stem cell transplant. All receptors derive from a male patient between 10 and 17 years old who had a stem cell transplant for acute lymphoblastic leukemia, so the T cells may come from the graft donor.

This clonotype has only a few counts. This chain joins TRBV9 and TRBJ2-2; unclear D gene. The CDR3 has 16 residues. The germline V and J ends were trimmed by 2 bases and 2 bases, with 13 bases remaining between them. Germline CDR1 is SGDLS and CDR2 is YYNGEE. The CDR3 bases are TGTGCCAGCAGCGTGGTGTCTCAACCCAACACCGGGGAGCTGTTTTTT. It is translated as CASSVVSQPNTGELFF.

This sequence joins TRBV7-9 and TRBJ2-1; 10 bases are a match to TRBD2. Germline V lookup: CDR1 SEHNR, CDR2 FQNEAQ (reference sequence). CDR3 length: 16 amino acids. The V gene end was trimmed by 2 bases and the J gene end by 4 bases; junction bases not matched to a gene: 5. CDR3 coding DNA: TGTGCCAGCAGCTTACCGCTAGCGGGAGTATACAATGAGCAGTTCTTC. Its translation is CASSLPLAGVYNEQFF.

This clonotype was observed a few times. The gene calls are TRBV5-1 and TRBJ2-7; D is unclear. Germline lookup yields CDR1 SGHRS and CDR2 YFSETQ. This CDR3 spans 12 amino acids. Between the trimmed V and J ends, which lost 6 bases and 3 bases, there was a span of 10 bases. For the CDR3, the DNA is TGCGCCAGCACCAAATCCATCTACGAGCAGTACTTC. Translated, it gives CASTKSIYEQYF.